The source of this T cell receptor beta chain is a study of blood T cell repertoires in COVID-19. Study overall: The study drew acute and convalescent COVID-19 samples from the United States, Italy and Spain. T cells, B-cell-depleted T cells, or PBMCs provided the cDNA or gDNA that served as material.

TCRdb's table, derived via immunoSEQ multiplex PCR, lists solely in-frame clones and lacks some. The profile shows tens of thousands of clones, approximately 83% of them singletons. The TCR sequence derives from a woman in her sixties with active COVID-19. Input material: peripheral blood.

The CDR3 here is CASNPPGVGSPLHF. The CDR3 nucleotides are TGTGCCAGCAATCCACCAGGGGTAGGGTCACCCCTCCACTTT. The V and J genes are TRBV28 and TRBJ1-6, with D possibly being TRBD1 (6 bases). CDR1 MDHEN and CDR2 SYDVKM come from the germline V gene. The CDR3 is 14 amino acids. V lost 7 bases, J lost 10 bases, and 17 bases lay in between.